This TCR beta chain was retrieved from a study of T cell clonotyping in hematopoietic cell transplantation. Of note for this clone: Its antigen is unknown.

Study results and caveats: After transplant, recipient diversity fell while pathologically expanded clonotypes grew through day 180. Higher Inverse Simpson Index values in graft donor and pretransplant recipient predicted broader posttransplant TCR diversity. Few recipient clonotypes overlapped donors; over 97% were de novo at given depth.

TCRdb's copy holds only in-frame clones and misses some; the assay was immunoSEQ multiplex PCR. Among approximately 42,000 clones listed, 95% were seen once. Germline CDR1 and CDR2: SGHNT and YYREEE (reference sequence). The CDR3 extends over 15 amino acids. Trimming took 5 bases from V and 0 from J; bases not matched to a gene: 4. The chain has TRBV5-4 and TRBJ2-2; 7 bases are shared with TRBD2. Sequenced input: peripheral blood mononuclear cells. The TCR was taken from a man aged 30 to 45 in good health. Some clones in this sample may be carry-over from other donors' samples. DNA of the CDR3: TGTGCCAGCAGTCCTAGCGGATCGAACACCGGGGAGCTGTTTTTT. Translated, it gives CASSPSGSNTGELFF.